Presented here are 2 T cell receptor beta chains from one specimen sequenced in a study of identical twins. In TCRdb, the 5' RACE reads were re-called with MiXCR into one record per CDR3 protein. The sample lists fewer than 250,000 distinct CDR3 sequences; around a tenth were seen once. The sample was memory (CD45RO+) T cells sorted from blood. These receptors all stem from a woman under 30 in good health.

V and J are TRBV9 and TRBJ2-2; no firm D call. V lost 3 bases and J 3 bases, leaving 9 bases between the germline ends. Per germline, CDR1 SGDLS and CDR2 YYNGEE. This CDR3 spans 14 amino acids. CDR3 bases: TGTGCCAGCAGCGAGACAACCTACACCGGGGAGCTGTTTTTT. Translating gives CASSETTYTGELFF.

CDR3 bases: TGTGCCATCAGTGAGTCTGGTGCGGGGGGGCTAAATCAGCCCCAGCATTTT. It codes for CAISESGAGGLNQPQHF. The rearrangement joins TRBV10-3 to TRBJ1-5; a possible D gene is TRBD1 (6 bases). The germline V and J ends were trimmed by 0 bases and 4 bases, with 16 bases remaining between them. This CDR3 has 17 residues. Germline V gene sequence: CDR1 ENHRY, CDR2 SYGVKD.